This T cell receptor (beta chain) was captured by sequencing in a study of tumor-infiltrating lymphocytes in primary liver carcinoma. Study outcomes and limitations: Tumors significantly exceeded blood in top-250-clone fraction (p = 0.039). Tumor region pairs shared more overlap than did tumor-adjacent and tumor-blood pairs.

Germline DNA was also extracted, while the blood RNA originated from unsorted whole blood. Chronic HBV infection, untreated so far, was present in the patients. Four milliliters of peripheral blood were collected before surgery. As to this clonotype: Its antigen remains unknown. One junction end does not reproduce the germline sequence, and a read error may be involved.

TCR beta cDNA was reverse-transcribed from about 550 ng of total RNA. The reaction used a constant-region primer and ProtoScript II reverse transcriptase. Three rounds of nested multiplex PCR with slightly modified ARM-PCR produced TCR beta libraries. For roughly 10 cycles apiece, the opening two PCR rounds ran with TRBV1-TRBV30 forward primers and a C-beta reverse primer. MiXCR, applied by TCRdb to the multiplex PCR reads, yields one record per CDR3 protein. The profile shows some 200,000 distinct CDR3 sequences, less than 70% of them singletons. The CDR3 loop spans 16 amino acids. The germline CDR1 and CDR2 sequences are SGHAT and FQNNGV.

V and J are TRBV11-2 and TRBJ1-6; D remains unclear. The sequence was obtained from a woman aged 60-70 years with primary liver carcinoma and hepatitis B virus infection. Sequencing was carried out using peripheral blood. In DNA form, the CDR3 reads TGTGTCAGCAGGCCGAGGCGGGCTACCAACCTTTCACCCCTCCACTTT. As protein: CVSRPRRATNLSPLHF.